This TCR beta chain was observed in a study of shared clonotypes between healthy human individuals. Whole-study context: CD4 naive cells filled three plates per donor, CD4 memory three, CD8 naive two and CD8 memory one. Overall study findings and caveats: Rarefaction analysis demonstrated incomplete sorted-subset sequencing notwithstanding large depth.

Only in-frame clones appear in the TCRdb table, and some are missing; sequencing was by immunoSEQ multiplex PCR. The sample yields roughly 640,000 clones, about 74% seen once. Concerning this clone: Its antigen is unknown.

The CDR3 is made up of 15 amino acids. Trimming removed 5 bases from V and 1 base from J, with 13 bases in between. Germline V gives CDR1 SNHLY, CDR2 FYNNEI. Material for sequencing was memory CD4+ T cells sorted from blood. Regarding subset: CD45RA-negative fraction. The chain is built from TRBV2 and TRBJ2-3; the D gene is possibly TRBD2 (5 bases). This sequence was found in a woman between 25 and 40 years old in good health. The CDR3 bases are TGTGCCAGCAGTAGGTCGGGGTTTGGCACAGATACGCAGTATTTT. Translated, it gives CASSRSGFGTDTQYF.